The following is a T cell receptor (beta chain) sequence with its context. The antigen remains undetermined. The ends were cut back, 3 bases at V and 4 bases at J, with 4 bases in the middle. The germline CDR1 and CDR2 sequences are DFQATT and SNEGSKA (reference sequence). This CDR3 is 11 amino acids long. Sequenced by immunoSEQ multiplex PCR; TCRdb stores in-frame clones only, minus some. The repertoire has 200,000 to 250,000 clones, 70% of them found once; the top ten carry around 5.9%. These data originate in a study of cytotoxic CD8 clonotypes in ibrutinib-treated CLL. Study-level findings and limits: Patients with sustained remission and those progressing were sampled at differing times.

This sample comprised PBMCs, obtained after 12 months of ibrutinib treatment. The TCR originated in a human donor with chronic lymphocytic leukemia. The chain employs TRBV20-1 and TRBJ1-3; unclear D gene. For the CDR3, the DNA is TGCAGTGCTAGCGTCGGAAACACCATATATTTT. Amino acid sequence: CSASVGNTIYF.